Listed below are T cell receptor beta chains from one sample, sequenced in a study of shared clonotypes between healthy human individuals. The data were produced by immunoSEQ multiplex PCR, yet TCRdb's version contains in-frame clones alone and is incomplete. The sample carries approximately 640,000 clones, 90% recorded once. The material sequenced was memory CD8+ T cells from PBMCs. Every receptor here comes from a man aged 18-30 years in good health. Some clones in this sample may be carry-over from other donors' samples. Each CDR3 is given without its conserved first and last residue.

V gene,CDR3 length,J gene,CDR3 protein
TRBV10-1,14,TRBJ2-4,ASSERQILAKNIQY
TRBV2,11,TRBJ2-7,ASREGTAYEQY
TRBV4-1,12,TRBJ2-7,ASSHPGGTYEQY
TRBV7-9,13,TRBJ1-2,ASSFPQAANYGYT
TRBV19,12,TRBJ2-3,ASRSRRGTDTQY
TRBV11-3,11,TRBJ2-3,ASSTGLGATQY
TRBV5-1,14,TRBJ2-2,ASSQMTGAHTGELF
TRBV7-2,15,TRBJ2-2,ASSSPLDSPNTGELF
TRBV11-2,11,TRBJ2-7,ASSPGTNYEQY
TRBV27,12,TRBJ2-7,ASSLRGGPYEQY
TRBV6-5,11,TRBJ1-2,ASSYSGWEGYT
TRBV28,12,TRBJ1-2,ASSYARGLNGYT
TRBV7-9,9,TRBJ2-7,ASSRLYEQY
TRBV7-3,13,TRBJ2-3,ASSPGTLGSDTQY
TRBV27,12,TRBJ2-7,ASSSAGISYEQY
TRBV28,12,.,ASRFKGQTYEQY
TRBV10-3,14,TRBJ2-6,AISEVGLTGANVLT
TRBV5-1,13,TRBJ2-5,ASRPNSGTRETQY
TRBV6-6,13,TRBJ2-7,ASSTSGRRSYEQY
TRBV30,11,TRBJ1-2,AWSLTPNYGYT
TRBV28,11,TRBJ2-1,ASRSARYNEQF
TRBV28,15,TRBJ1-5,AGSRRYRMDSNQPQH
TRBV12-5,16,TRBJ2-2,ASGFSLESGRFSGELF
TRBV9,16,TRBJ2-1,ASSVRLAGGQGDNEQF
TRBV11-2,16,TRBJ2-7,ASSPPGLAGGSSYEQY
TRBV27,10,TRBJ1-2,ASRGPHAGYT
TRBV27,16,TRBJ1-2,ASRPPLRTALRSYGYT
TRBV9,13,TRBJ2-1,ASSVGDATYNEQF
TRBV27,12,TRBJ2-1,ASSFSGTPYEQF
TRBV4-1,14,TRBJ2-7,ASSQSPGGVAYEQY
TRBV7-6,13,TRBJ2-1,ASSTGTSSYNEQF
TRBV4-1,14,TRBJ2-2,ASSQSRGRWTGELF
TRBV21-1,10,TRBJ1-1,ASSKTLGTDS
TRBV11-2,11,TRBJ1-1,ASSLGSGAEAF
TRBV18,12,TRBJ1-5,ASSPGGSNQPQH
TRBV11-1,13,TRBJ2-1,ASSSGTSFYNEQF
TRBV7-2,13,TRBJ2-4,ASSLTSGRSDIQY
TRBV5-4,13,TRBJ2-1,ASSFNSGSSIGQF
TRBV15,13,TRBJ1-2,ATSPIRGSFLGYT
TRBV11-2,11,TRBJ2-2,ASSLDITGELF
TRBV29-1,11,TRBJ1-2,SAPGSGNYGYT
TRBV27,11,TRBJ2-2,ASSFRGTGELF
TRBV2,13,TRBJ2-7,ASRGGLAGVGEEY
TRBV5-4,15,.,ASTRSPAGSLQDEQY
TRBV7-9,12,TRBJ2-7,ASSLGGTVYEQY
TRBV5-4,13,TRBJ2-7,ASRPWTGGAYEQY
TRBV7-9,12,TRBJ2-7,ASSPPLPGNEQY
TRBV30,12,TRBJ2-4,AWSERQLKNIQY
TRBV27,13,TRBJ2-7,ASSYSTGGSYEQY
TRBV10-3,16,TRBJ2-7,AIKTKKDPSGSSYEQY
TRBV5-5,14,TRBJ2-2,ASSLLAGGATGELF
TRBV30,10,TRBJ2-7,AWGHTNYEQY
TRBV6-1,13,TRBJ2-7,ASRYRALNSYEQY